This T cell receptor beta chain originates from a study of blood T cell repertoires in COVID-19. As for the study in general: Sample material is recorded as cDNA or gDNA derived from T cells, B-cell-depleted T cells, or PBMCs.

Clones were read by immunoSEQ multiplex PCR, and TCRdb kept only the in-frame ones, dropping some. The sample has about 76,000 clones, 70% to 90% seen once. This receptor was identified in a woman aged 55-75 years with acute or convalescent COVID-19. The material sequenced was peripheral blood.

As DNA, the CDR3 is TGTGCCAGCAGCGTGTTTAGCAATCAGCCCCAGCATTTT. Translated, it gives CASSVFSNQPQHF. The V call is TRBV2, the J call TRBJ1-5; D ambiguous. Germline V gives CDR1 SNHLY, CDR2 FYNNEI. CDR3 length: 13 amino acids. Trimming took off 6 bases at V and 0 bases at J, with 6 bases between the two ends.